This TCR beta chain was captured in a study of T-cell memory formation after mild COVID-19 (dated by TCRdb to the early 2020s). Turning to the overall study: TCR sequence clusters from the two donors were largely donor specific. Longitudinal TCRalpha and TCRbeta repertoire sequencing tracked T-cell clones expanding and contracting after mild COVID-19 in a couple of donors. Two young, previously healthy adult volunteers made up the cohort, one male and one female. Beyond this particular receptor, the publication reports: The detection of some responding clones in pre-infection memory suggests that pre-existing cross-reactive memory T cells joined the SARS-CoV-2 response. The study covered only a couple of mild cases, and larger cohorts including severe cases with pre-infection samples were considered necessary. Contracting CD4+ clones were found mainly in CM and EM memory subsets, while CD8+ clones were enriched in EMRA. SARS-CoV-2 specificity was not confirmed for the second-wave clones peaking on day 37. Clones contracting from day 15 to 85 had balanced CD4/CD8 phenotypes, while a second wave expanding from day 15 to 37 was biased towards CD4+.

Sequences MGHRA (CDR1) and YSYEKL (CDR2) are obtained from the germline V gene. Cut back by 3 bases and 6 bases, the V and J ends lie 18 bases apart. Measured from the cysteine to the phenylalanine, the CDR3 is 16 residues long. Only the CDR3 region is kept as DNA, spanning 48 bases read in frame from base 1. Ficoll-Paque density gradient centrifugation was the method used to isolate PBMCs. The sample was run on an Illumina NovaSeq 6000. cDNA libraries for TCRalpha and TCRbeta were prepared by 5'RACE using constant-segment primers, with sample barcodes and unique molecular identifiers added. RNA was extracted from every sample with Trizol reagent. Libraries were amplified in two PCR steps, with a second sample barcode and Illumina TruSeq adapters added in the second step. Sequencing of the libraries was done on an Illumina NovaSeq, producing 2 x 150 bp paired-end reads. As for the original processing: With migec v1.2.7, reads were demultiplexed and then collapsed into UMI-guided consensus sequences. With mixcr v2.1.11, UMI consensuses were aligned to TRA and TRB V and J templates and assembled into clonotypes. A clonotype was counted as expanded or contracted only if both edgeR and NoisET called the change significant, with noise models trained on biological replicates. For edgeR calls, the cutoffs were a false discovery rate-adjusted p below 0.01 and a log2 fold-change threshold of 1. As an exploratory analysis of dynamics, max-normalized trajectories of the 1000 most abundant clonotypes were examined by PCA with hierarchical clustering. Separately sequenced CD4+ and CD8+ repertoires were used to assign a CD4 or CD8 phenotype to each responding clone. The raw public data were reprocessed by TCRdb itself: fastp quality trimming at Q25, MiXCR clonotype calling, in-frame beta chains only. Rows matching on CDR3 protein sequence are summarized as one entry with the most common DNA and genes. The V and J calls, along with clone size, are taken from TCRdb and not from the paper's own processing. The table for this sample lists roughly 610,000 distinct CDR3 sequences; roughly 17% of them were counted only once. Roughly 8% of the sample is held by the ten biggest clonotypes.

In its sample, this clonotype was seen a few times. It has no known antigen specificity. No base quality values were provided; no much bigger clone lies one nucleotide off. The TCR was taken from an adult woman who had mild COVID-19 (a few samples of this study predate the infection). The sample titles of this study are shuffled in the database, so cell type and time point are left out; the donor was told from shared clones. Sequenced material: PBMCs or a T cell subset sorted from them (not recorded which). The chain was built from TRBV4-1 and TRBJ2-1; the D assignment is uncertain and may be TRBD1 or TRBD2, with 6 bases supporting each. The CDR3 region has the sequence CASSHQAGGYSNEQFF. The nucleotide sequence reads TGCGCCAGCAGCCACCAGGCCGGGGGCTATAGCAATGAGCAGTTCTTC.